This T cell receptor (beta chain) was documented in a study of preoperative IRX-2 immunotherapy in early breast cancer. Profiled with immunoSEQ multiplex PCR; TCRdb holds only in-frame clones, not every one. The sample lists around 88,000 clones, about nine tenths occurring once. Noted treatment: preoperative locoregional IRX-2 cytokine immunotherapy. Preoperative locoregional IRX-2 cytokine immunotherapy was tested in the phase Ib source study. V was clipped by 10 bases and J by 4 bases; unmatched bases: 6. This CDR3 has 13 amino acids. Germline assignment: CDR1 MNHGY and CDR2 SAAAGT. Sample: tumor tissue, taken after IRX-2 immunotherapy. This receptor was identified in a human donor with breast cancer. The rearrangement uses TRBV6-8 and TRBJ2-2; 7 bases agree with TRBD1. Here the CDR3 DNA reads TGTGCCACTCGTACAGGGGCCACCGGGGAGCTGTTTTTT. As protein: CATRTGATGELFF.